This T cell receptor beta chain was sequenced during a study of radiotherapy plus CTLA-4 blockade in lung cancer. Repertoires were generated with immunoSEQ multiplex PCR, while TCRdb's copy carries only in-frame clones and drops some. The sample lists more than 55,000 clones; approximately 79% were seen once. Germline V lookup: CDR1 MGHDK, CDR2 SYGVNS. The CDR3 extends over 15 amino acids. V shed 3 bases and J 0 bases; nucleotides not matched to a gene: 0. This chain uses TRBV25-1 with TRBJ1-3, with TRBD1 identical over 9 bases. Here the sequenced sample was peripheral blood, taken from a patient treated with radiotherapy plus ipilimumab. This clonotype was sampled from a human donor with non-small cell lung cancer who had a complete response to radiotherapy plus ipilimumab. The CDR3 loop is CASSETGGSGNTIYF. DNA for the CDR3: TGTGCCAGCAGTGAGACAGGGGGCTCTGGAAACACCATATATTTT.